This T cell receptor beta chain was recovered during a study of blood T cell repertoires in COVID-19. Clones were sequenced by immunoSEQ multiplex PCR, and TCRdb holds only the in-frame ones, with some missing. The sample holds 150,000 or so clones, about four fifths seen once. Germline V gene sequence: CDR1 KGHSH, CDR2 LQKENI. CDR3 length equals 13 residues. The V end lost 3 bases, the J end lost 3 bases, and 8 bases lay between the germline ends. In its sample, this clone was seen a few times. Sequenced material: PBMCs or T cells enriched from blood (not recorded which). The chain has TRBV18 and TRBJ1-2; D ambiguous. The clonotype was recovered from a woman aged 60-70 years who had recovered from COVID-19. The CDR3 DNA reads TGTGCCAGCTCACCGCGAGATGACTATGGCTACACCTTC. Its translation: CASSPRDDYGYTF. The full variable domain, in which reference TRBV18 and TRBJ1-2 provide the parts outside the CDR3, is NAGVMQNPRHLVRRRGQEARLRCSPMKGHSHVYWYRQLPEEGLKFMVYLQKENIIDESGMPKERFSAEFPKEGPSILRIQQVVRGDSAAYFCASSPRDDYGYTFGSGTRLTVV.